The entry that follows covers one T cell receptor beta chain sequence. What it binds is not known. The data stem from a study of identical twins. Study-level points and caveats: The authors drew conclusions from cross-sectional statistical analysis rather than following the same donors.

A universal primer site was created by template switching, with the cDNA bearing unique molecular identifiers. TCRdb independently ran MiXCR on the 5' RACE reads; one entry per CDR3 protein. The sample holds some 900,000 distinct CDR3 sequences; 10% to 15% are singletons and the top ten take 1.5% to 2%. V was clipped by 8 bases and J by 6 bases; unmatched bases: 17. Per germline, CDR1 MNHEY and CDR2 SVGAGI. The CDR3 is 16 residues long. The same specimen was also included in a second study, on yellow fever vaccine responses in identical twins.

Specimen: PBMCs. The V call is TRBV6-5, the J call TRBJ2-7, with 9 positions matching TRBD1. The TCR was taken from a woman under 30 in good health. The CDR3 nucleotides are TGTGCCAGCGGTTTTTATGTGGGGACAGGGTTGGGCGAGCAGTACTTC. It codes for CASGFYVGTGLGEQYF.